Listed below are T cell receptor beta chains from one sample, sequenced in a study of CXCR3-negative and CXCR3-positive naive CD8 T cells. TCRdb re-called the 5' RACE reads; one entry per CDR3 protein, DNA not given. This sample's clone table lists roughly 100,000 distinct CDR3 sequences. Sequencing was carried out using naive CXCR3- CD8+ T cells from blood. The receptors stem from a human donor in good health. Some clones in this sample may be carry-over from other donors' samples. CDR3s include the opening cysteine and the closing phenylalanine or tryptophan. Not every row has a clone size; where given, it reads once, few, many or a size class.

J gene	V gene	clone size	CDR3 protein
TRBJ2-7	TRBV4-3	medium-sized	CASSQGWGYEQYF
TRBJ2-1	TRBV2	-	CAISSETYNEQFF
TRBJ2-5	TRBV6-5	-	CASRPPGGGAETQYF
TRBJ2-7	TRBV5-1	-	CASSLEGHPSEQYF
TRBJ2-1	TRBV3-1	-	CASSQEGGRATYSYNEQFF
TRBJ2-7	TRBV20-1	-	CSADLRDGSYEQYF
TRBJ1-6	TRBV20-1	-	CSARSRPGEVSPLHF
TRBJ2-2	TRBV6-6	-	CASILRLAGSPNGELFF
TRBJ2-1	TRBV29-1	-	CSVEIRGAVQQFF
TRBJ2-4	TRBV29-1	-	CSVEDLGLAGAKNIQYF
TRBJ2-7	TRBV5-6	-	CASSLGTSSYEQYF
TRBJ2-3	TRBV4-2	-	CASSQDWTTDTQYF
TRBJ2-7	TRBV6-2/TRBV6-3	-	CASSYGQTTYEQYF
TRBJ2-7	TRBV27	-	CASSLYLLGQGSPYEQYF
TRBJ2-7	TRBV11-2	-	CASSLEAGGEQYF
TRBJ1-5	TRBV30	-	CAWSASNQPQHF
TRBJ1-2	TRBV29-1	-	CSVDYRGYGYTF
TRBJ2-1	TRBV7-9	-	CASSPRLAEYNEQFF
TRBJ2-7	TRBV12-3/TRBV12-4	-	CASSSNRATYEQYF
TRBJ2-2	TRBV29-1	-	CSVRGENTGELFF
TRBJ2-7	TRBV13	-	CASSHRLAPSYEQYF
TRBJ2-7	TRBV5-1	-	CASSLDWGDYEQYF
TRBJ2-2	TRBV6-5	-	CASSPGSGELFF
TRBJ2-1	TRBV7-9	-	CASSPSGRYNEQFF
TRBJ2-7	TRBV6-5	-	CASSSGVGSPSHEQYF
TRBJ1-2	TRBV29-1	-	CSVEDWGGLNYGYTF
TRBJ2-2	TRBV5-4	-	CASMTSGVGNTGELFF
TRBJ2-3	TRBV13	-	CASSLWSDTQYF
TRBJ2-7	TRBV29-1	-	CSVEGGQSDEQYF
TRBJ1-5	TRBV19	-	CASSPAGGPQHF
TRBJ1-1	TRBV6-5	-	CASSYSTTGGSWEAFF
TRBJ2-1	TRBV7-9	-	CASSPTGVANEQFF
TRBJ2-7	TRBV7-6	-	CASSFEGMLEQYF
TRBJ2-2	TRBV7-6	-	CASSLVRQGQLGELFF
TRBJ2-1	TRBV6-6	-	CASSYSAISGGYNEQFF
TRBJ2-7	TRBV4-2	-	CASSQVAGGGSYEQYF
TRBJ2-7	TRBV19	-	CASSTGGGAFGEQYF
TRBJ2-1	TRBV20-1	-	CSGGGGNEQFF
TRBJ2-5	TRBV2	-	CASGGGLAGTEETQYF
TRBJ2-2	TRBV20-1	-	CSARGGTSVRPANTGELFF
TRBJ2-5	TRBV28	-	CASSLAGIGETQYF
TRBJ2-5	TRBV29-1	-	CSVETVRQYQETQYF
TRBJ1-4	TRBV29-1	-	CSVDGTGMGDEKLFF
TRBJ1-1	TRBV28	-	CASRRDPNTEAFF
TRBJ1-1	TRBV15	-	CATSRGPEAFF
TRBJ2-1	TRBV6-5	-	CASSYSRPGEQFF
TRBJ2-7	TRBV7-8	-	CASSASGRYEQYF
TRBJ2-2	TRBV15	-	CATSIVTGELFF
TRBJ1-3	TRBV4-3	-	CASSQDSVASSGNTIYF
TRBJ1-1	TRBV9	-	CASSVGTGPEAFF
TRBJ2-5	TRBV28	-	CATLRGRETQYF
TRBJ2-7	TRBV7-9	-	CASQGATGESYEQYF
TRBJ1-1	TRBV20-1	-	CSASYTDRYTEAFF